Below, 16 T cell receptor beta chains from the same sample are listed, as sequenced in a study of low-dose radiotherapy and immunotherapy resistance in tumors. TRAV- and TRBV-specific primers primed first-strand cDNA, covering alpha and beta chains. With a constant-region primer and a V-primer adapter, TCRs were subjected to approximately 21 PCR cycles of amplification. TCRdb analysed the reads with MiXCR anew, one entry per CDR3 protein. The sample has 95,000 to 100,000 distinct CDR3 sequences; around 21% are singletons. Time point defined: after trial treatment. This sample's treatment: LDRT plus nivolumab, ipilimumab, low-dose cyclophosphamide and aspirin (RACIN trial). The sequences come from PBMCs, collected after low-dose radiotherapy plus immunotherapy. The receptor source for this set is a male donor with prostate cancer.

This chain joins TRBV12-3 or TRBV12-4 and TRBJ2-2; unclear D gene. This CDR3 is 14 amino acids long. V was pared by 2 bases and J by 1 base, with 5 bases between. CDR3 in amino acids: CASSLRVNTGELFF. In nucleotides, the CDR3 is TGTGCCAGCAGTTTACGGGTGAACACCGGGGAGCTGTTTTTT.

This rearrangement joins TRBV5-1 to TRBJ2-1, with 10 bases aligning to TRBD1. V shed 4 bases and J 8 bases; nucleotides not matched to a gene: 0. CDR1 and CDR2 (germline): SGHRS, YFSETQ. The CDR3 is made up of 12 amino acids. CDR3 residues: CASSGTGDEQFF. The CDR3 bases are TGCGCCAGCAGCGGGACAGGGGATGAGCAGTTCTTC.

The chain joins TRBV6-1 to TRBJ2-2; D gene ambiguous. V lost 6 bases and J lost 0, with 8 bases in between. Germline values: CDR1 MNHNS, CDR2 SASEGT. This CDR3 comprises 14 residues. The CDR3: CASRKVANTGELFF. DNA for the CDR3: TGTGCCAGCAGGAAGGTAGCGAACACCGGGGAGCTGTTTTTT.

The chain links TRBV20-1 to TRBJ2-3; D is uncertain. CDR1 is DFQATT, CDR2 SNEGSKA, per germline (reference sequence). This CDR3 is built from 14 residues. V lost 5 bases to trimming and J lost 4 bases, with 16 bases between them. The CDR3 nucleotides are TGCAGTGCTCCGAGCCGGTGGGATTCAGATACGCAGTATTTT. It is translated as CSAPSRWDSDTQYF.

Points on this clonotype: With a far larger clone one base away, a read error is the likely cause. The V call is TRBV6-1, the J call TRBJ2-1; D is perhaps TRBD1 or TRBD2 (5 bases each). CDR1 and CDR2 from the germline V gene are MNHNS and SASEGT. CDR3 length: 14 amino acids. With 4 bases removed from V and 13 bases from J, the gap between germline ends came to 20 bases. Here the CDR3 reads CASSGAGLANVQFF. The CDR3, as DNA: TGTGCCAGCAGTGGCGCAGGGCTAGCAAACGTTCAGTTCTTC.

This clonotype has at least ten counts. This chain links TRBV7-2 with TRBJ2-5; 7 bases map to TRBD2. CDR3 length: 14 amino acids. The V and J ends lost 7 bases and 2 bases, in that order; junction bases with no gene match: 7. Germline V gene sequence: CDR1 SGHTA, CDR2 FQGNSA. The CDR3 region is CASKVRGTQETQYF. The CDR3 DNA follows: TGTGCCAGCAAGGTGCGGGGGACTCAAGAGACCCAGTACTTC.

This clonotype was detected ten times or more. The chain has TRBV5-1 and TRBJ2-5; D is unclear. The CDR3 has 15 amino acids. Germline CDR1 and CDR2: SGHRS and YFSETQ. Trimming removed 0 bases from V and 1 base from J, with 10 bases in between. This chain's CDR3 is CASSLAGAVQETQYF. CDR3 sequence (DNA): TGCGCCAGCAGCTTGGCAGGAGCAGTCCAAGAGACCCAGTACTTC.

This chain joins TRBV20-1 and TRBJ1-3, with a weak D call TRBD1 (5 bases). This CDR3 region has 17 residues. The germline gives CDR1 DFQATT, CDR2 SNEGSKA (reference sequence). Trimming took off 3 bases at V and 0 bases at J, with 18 bases between the two ends. DNA for the CDR3: TGCAGTGCTAGTGGTCAGGGTAGTCCCCTCTCTGGAAACACCATATATTTT. The encoded protein is CSASGQGSPLSGNTIYF.

This chain links TRBV6-2 or TRBV6-3 with TRBJ2-7, with TRBD2 as a possible D gene (6 bases). The germline V gene encodes CDR1 MNHEY and CDR2 SVGEGT. Between the trimmed V and J ends, which lost 6 bases and 1 base, there was a span of 13 bases. The CDR3 has 14 residues. CDR3 in amino acids: CASSSGEWSYEQYF. The CDR3 bases are TGTGCCAGCAGCTCGGGGGAGTGGTCCTACGAGCAGTACTTC.

This clonotype was recorded many times. The chain recombines TRBV6-2 or TRBV6-3 with TRBJ1-5; TRBD1 is a possible D gene (6 bases). CDR1 is MNHEY and CDR2 is SVGEGT in the germline V gene. The CDR3 has 16 amino acids. Trimming removed 6 bases from V and 1 base from J, with 16 bases in between. The CDR3 nucleotides read TGTGCCAGCAGGCAGCACAGGGTTGGAAGCAATCAGCCCCAGCATTTT. It yields the protein CASRQHRVGSNQPQHF.

In DNA form, the CDR3 reads TGTGCCATCAGTGAGTCGGGCCCGGGCCGGTACAATCAGCCCCAGCATTTT. Translation: CAISESGPGRYNQPQHF. The genes are TRBV10-3 and TRBJ1-5; D remains unclear. Germline V gene data show CDR1 as ENHRY and CDR2 as SYGVKD. The CDR3 has 17 amino acids. V lost 0 bases to trimming and J lost 3 bases, with 15 bases between them.

Worth noting for this clonotype: This likely came from a read error, as a far larger clone is one base away. CDR3 nucleotide sequence: TGTGCCAGCAGTTCGATAGCGGGGGGCCGGGATGAGCAGTACTTC. It specifies CASSSIAGGRDEQYF. The chain recombines TRBV28 with TRBJ2-7, with TRBD2 identical over 10 bases. The junction had 10 bases not matched to a gene; V was cut back by 4 bases and J by 7 bases. The germline gives CDR1 MDHEN, CDR2 SYDVKM. CDR3 length equals 15 residues.

This chain joins TRBV28 and TRBJ2-3, with TRBD2 identical over 8 bases. The CDR3 is 14 residues long. CDR1 and CDR2 (germline): MDHEN, SYDVKM. V shed 4 bases, J shed 5 bases, and the junction held 5 bases outside the gene matches. CDR3: CASSSLAVKDTQYF. CDR3 in DNA: TGTGCCAGCAGTTCACTAGCGGTTAAAGATACGCAGTATTTT.

This clonotype turned up a few times. The chain carries TRBV5-4 and TRBJ2-2; 10 positions match TRBD2. The CDR3 extends over 16 amino acids. Germline V gene sequence: CDR1 SGHNT, CDR2 YYREEE (reference sequence). The ends lost 4 bases at V and 4 bases at J; junction bases unmatched: 7. The CDR3 reads CASSGSAGGPTGELFF. CDR3 bases: TGTGCCAGCAGCGGCTCAGCGGGAGGGCCCACCGGGGAGCTGTTTTTT.

This clonotype has ten or more counts. V usage is TRBV11-3 and J usage is TRBJ1-2, with a possible D match to TRBD1 (6 bases). Germline V gene lookup returns CDR1 SGHNT and CDR2 YENEEA. The CDR3 is 13 residues long. V was cut by 6 bases and J by 4 bases, with 12 bases left in between. This CDR3 is CASSLRGSYGYTF. The CDR3, as DNA: TGTGCCAGCAGTCTCAGGGGCAGCTATGGCTACACCTTC.

This clonotype was seen repeatedly, ten times or more. This chain connects TRBV7-6 to TRBJ1-1, with D tentatively TRBD1 (5 bases). Germline loops: CDR1 SGHVS, CDR2 FNYEAQ. The CDR3 sequence is 14 residues long. V lost 4 bases, J lost 3 bases, and 12 bases lay in between. CDR3 loop: CASSSRDSDTEAFF. CDR3 DNA sequence: TGTGCCAGCAGCTCCCGGGACTCAGACACTGAAGCTTTCTTT.